This is a list of T cell receptor beta chains from one sample in a study of cytomegalovirus exposure and HLA in healthy donors. The data were produced by immunoSEQ multiplex PCR, yet TCRdb's version contains in-frame clones alone and is incomplete. The table records about 83,000 clones, roughly 75% of them present only once. Sequencing was performed on PBMCs. Receptors were obtained from a man aged 60-69 years in good health and CMV-seronegative. Each CDR3 is given without its conserved first and last residue. Clone size appears in some rows only: once, few, many, or a class for an expanded clone.

J	V	size	CDR3
TRBJ1-2	TRBV29-1	.	SVEQDRGWGYT
TRBJ2-4	TRBV5-6	.	ASSLRTSGGANIQY
TRBJ2-7	TRBV10-3	once	AISEVSGGLYEQY
TRBJ2-3	TRBV19	once	ASSTQVTDTQY
TRBJ2-3	TRBV1	.	TSSQLRGGVQGADTQY
TRBJ2-3	TRBV5-6	.	ASSPTGAKPYTDTQY
TRBJ1-2	TRBV5-6	.	ASSLGTSYGYT
TRBJ2-7	TRBV27	.	ASSGKLAGKPYEQY
TRBJ1-1	TRBV29-1	.	SVLTGDAEAF
TRBJ1-1	TRBV5-6	.	ASSSGGVNTEAF
TRBJ1-4	TRBV5-1	.	ASSFGTGDEKLF
TRBJ2-7	TRBV9	.	ASSPGFEQY
.	TRBV12-5	.	ASGSAGTGDYEQY
TRBJ1-3	TRBV25-1	.	ASSVGTGPGNTIY
TRBJ1-1	TRBV30	.	AWSVLTWNTEAF
TRBJ1-1	TRBV6-1	.	ASSLREGQNTEAF
TRBJ2-2	TRBV5-1	.	ASSLVQQTGELF
TRBJ2-5	TRBV2	.	ASSTLATQQETQY
TRBJ2-1	TRBV6-1	.	ASILAIPYNEQF
TRBJ1-4	TRBV6-5	.	ASSGGQAPNEKLF
TRBJ1-1	TRBV7-9	.	ASSLGLQGREAF
TRBJ2-3	TRBV4-1	.	ASSHTPHTRLAGGPPTDTQY
TRBJ2-1	TRBV7-9	.	ASSLNFGGINYNEQF
TRBJ2-3	TRBV5-4	.	ASSPPGGGTTDTQY
TRBJ2-1	TRBV5-5	.	ASSLGGGGSYNEQF
TRBJ2-3	TRBV5-1	.	ASSHERGSVDTQY
TRBJ2-7	TRBV9	.	ASSVGGTSPYEQY
TRBJ2-5	TRBV9	.	ASSVTSGGQETQY
TRBJ2-5	TRBV5-1	once	ASSLRYQETQY
TRBJ1-5	TRBV7-2	.	ASSTYRNQPQH
TRBJ2-1	TRBV6-1	few	ASSERASGGYSYNEQF
TRBJ1-3	TRBV6-5	.	ASSYSDRAGNTIY
TRBJ1-5	TRBV27	.	ASSRTGDYQPQH
TRBJ2-7	TRBV5-1	.	ASSSGTVREQY
TRBJ2-2	TRBV5-1	.	ASSLAQVNTGELF
TRBJ2-3	TRBV27	.	ASRRGPSTDTQY
TRBJ1-5	TRBV27	.	ASRTGHQPQH
TRBJ1-1	TRBV2	.	ASSQRGQGQVGTEAF
TRBJ1-2	TRBV27	.	ASSLNPAQYGYT
TRBJ1-2	TRBV28	.	ASSPGGGVNYGYT
TRBJ2-1	TRBV9	.	ASSVAVLAATYNEQF
TRBJ2-5	TRBV6-5	few	ASSVLAGGPETQY
TRBJ2-7	TRBV19	few	ASSGGTAYSYEQY
TRBJ2-1	TRBV11-2	.	ASSLGGDYNEQF
TRBJ2-1	TRBV11-3	.	ASSDNTETTYNEQF
TRBJ2-7	TRBV5-1	.	ASSLAGTGVGSYEQY
TRBJ1-2	TRBV7-6	.	ASSLEPVTLPSGYT
TRBJ2-5	TRBV7-2	.	ASSSQTSGGSETQY
TRBJ1-1	TRBV21-1	few	AREGGLTF
TRBJ1-5	TRBV2	few	ASRPESDQPQH
TRBJ2-3	TRBV7-9	.	ASSLSYYGGGADTQY
TRBJ2-3	TRBV5-6	.	ASSRWGPDTQY
TRBJ2-1	TRBV13	.	ASRLAPYNEQF
TRBJ1-2	TRBV12-5	.	ASGLAALNYGYT